Included here is one T cell receptor beta chain sequence, with context. Original analysis: Reference gene primers were amplified, and this amplification served to estimate nucleated cell counts. Here immunoSEQ multiplex PCR was the method, and the copy in TCRdb shows in-frame clones only, minus some. V and J calls and clone size are as listed in that table; D and trimming were resolved from the DNA. The profile covers 230,000 or so clones, with nearly 90% appearing a single time and around 2.3% taken by the ten largest. The sample originates from a study of blood T cell repertoires in COVID-19. The CDR3 spans 20 residues. Germline CDR1 is LNHDA and CDR2 is SQIVND (reference sequence). Deletions cut 6 bases from V and 5 bases from J, with 32 bases between.

The genes are TRBV19 and TRBJ2-1; maybe TRBD1 (6 bases). This clonotype originated in an older woman with COVID-19, enrolled during active disease. Material: peripheral blood. This CDR3 reads CASSRGRSQPGQIKHNEQFF. CDR3 bases: TGTGCCAGTAGCAGGGGACGATCCCAGCCGGGGCAAATAAAACACAATGAGCAGTTCTTC.